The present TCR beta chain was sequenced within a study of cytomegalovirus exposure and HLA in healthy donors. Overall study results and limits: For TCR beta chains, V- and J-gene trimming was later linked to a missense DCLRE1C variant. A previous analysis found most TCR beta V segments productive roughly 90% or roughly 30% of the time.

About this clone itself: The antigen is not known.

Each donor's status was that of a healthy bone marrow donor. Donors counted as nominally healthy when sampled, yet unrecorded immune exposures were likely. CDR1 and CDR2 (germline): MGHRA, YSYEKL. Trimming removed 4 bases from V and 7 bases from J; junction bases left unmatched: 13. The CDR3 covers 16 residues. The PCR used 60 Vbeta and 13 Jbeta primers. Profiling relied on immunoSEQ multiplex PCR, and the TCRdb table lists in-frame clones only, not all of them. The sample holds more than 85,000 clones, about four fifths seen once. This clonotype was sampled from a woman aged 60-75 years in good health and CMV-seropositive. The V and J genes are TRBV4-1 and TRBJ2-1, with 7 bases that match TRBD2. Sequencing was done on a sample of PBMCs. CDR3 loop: CASSRGAGRNLNEQFF. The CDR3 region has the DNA TGCGCCAGCAGCCGAGGAGCGGGGCGAAATTTGAATGAGCAGTTCTTC.